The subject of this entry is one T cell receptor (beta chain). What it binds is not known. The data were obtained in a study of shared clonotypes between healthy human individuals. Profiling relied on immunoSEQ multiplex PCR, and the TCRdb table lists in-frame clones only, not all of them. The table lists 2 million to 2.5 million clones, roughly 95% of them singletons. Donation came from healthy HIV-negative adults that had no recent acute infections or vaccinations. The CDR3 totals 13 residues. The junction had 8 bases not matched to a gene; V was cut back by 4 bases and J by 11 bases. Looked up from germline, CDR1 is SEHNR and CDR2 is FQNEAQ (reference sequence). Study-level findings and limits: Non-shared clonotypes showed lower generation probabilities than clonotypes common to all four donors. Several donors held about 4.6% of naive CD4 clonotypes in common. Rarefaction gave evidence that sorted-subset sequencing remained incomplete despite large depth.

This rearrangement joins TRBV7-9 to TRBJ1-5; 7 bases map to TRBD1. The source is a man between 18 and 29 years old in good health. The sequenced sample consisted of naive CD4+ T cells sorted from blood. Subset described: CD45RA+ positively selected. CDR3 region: CASSSGQRMAQHF. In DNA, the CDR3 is TGTGCCAGCAGCTCGGGACAGCGGATGGCCCAGCATTTT.